Described below is a single T cell receptor (beta chain) sequence and its context. The same CDR3 is also encoded by other DNA sequences in this sample. These data belong to a study of shared clonotypes between healthy human individuals. Per germline, CDR1 SQVTM and CDR2 ANQGSEA. The CDR3 runs to 13 residues. The V and J ends lost 2 bases and 5 bases respectively, with 12 bases between them. The method was immunoSEQ multiplex PCR; TCRdb's version includes in-frame clones alone and lacks a portion of them. Of roughly 1,600,000 clones in the sample, approximately 98.5% are singletons; the top ten hold roughly 0.36%.

The chain links TRBV29-1 to TRBJ2-5, with D possibly called TRBD1 or TRBD2 (6 bases each). Sequencing was done on a sample of naive CD4+ T cells sorted from blood. Documented subset: CD45RA+ positively selected. The TCR was taken from a man aged 30 to 45 in good health. The CDR3 loop reads CSVERGAGETQYF. In DNA, the CDR3 is TGCAGCGTTGAAAGGGGGGCCGGGGAGACCCAGTACTTC.